These 31 T cell receptor beta chains were sequenced from one sample in a study of T cells after yellow fever vaccination (dated by TCRdb to about 2019). Receptor libraries were prepared by 5' RACE. The sequencer listed for this sample is Illumina HiSeq 2500. Through fastp at Q25 and MiXCR, TCRdb rebuilt clones from the public reads, retaining in-frame beta chains. Every entry covers one CDR3 protein and lists the most common genes and DNA from its rows. The sample table contains 200,000 or so distinct CDR3 sequences; only one count was recorded for approximately 6.8% of them. The leading ten clones occupy 0.8% to 1.2% of the sample. The treatment or condition label here, explained by the study, means: live attenuated yellow fever vaccine strain. The sequenced sample was CD4+ T cells sorted from PBMCs, obtained on the day of the yellow fever booster vaccination. The receptor set was obtained from a man aged 30 to 39 who received the YFV17D yellow fever vaccine.

This clonotype has at least ten counts. This chain links TRBV7-3 with TRBJ2-3; D is uncertain. The CDR3 length is 15 residues. In germline, CDR1 is SGHTA, CDR2 FQGTGA. The germline V and J ends were trimmed by 2 bases and 4 bases, with 13 bases remaining between them. CDR3 sequence reads: CASSLGLLKADTQYF. Here the CDR3 DNA reads TGTGCCAGCAGCTTAGGTCTCCTAAAAGCAGATACGCAGTATTTT. The full variable domain, with the rest looked up from reference TRBV7-3 and TRBJ2-3, is GAGVSQTPSNKVTEKGKYVELRCDPISGHTALYWYRQSLGQGPEFLIYFQGTGAADDSGLPNDRFFAVRPEGSVSTLKIQRTERGDSAVYLCASSLGLLKADTQYFGPGTRLTVL.

This clonotype was found many times. The chain uses TRBV7-2 and TRBJ2-1, with 11 bases matching TRBD2. Germline V gene sequence: CDR1 SGHTA, CDR2 FQGNSA. The CDR3 is 15 residues long. The ends lost 5 bases at V and 3 bases at J; junction bases unmatched: 3. CDR3 DNA: TGTGCCAGCAGCCCGGGACTAGCGGTCTACAATGAGCAGTTCTTC. Translation gives CASSPGLAVYNEQFF.

This clonotype was counted ten times or more. The chain couples TRBV11-2 to TRBJ2-2; tentatively, D is TRBD2 (6 bases). CDR3 size: 14 residues. The ends were cut back, 5 bases at V and 7 bases at J, with 14 bases in the middle. Germline V CDR1 and CDR2: SGHAT, FQNNGV. CDR3 coding DNA: TGTGCCAGCAGCCAACTGGGGGGAGTCGGGGAGCTGTTTTTT. Protein: CASSQLGGVGELFF.

This clonotype has a count of ten or more. V gene TRBV12-3 or TRBV12-4 combines with J gene TRBJ2-5; perhaps TRBD2 as D (6 bases). The V end was cut by 5 bases, the J end by 1 base, with 14 bases between. The CDR3 extends over 15 amino acids. Written as DNA, the CDR3 is TGTGCCAGCAGTATGAATAGCGGCCCCCAAGAGACCCAGTACTTC. Translation: CASSMNSGPQETQYF.

This clonotype has ten or more counts. The chain joins TRBV7-2 to TRBJ2-7, with TRBD2 matching over 12 bases. Trimming cost V 5 bases and J 6 bases; bases outside gene matches: 8. The CDR3 is 15 residues long. Germline assignment: CDR1 SGHTA and CDR2 FQGNSA. CDR3 in amino acids: CASSPMGLAGLEQYF. The DNA for the CDR3 is TGTGCCAGCAGCCCCATGGGACTAGCGGGCCTCGAGCAGTACTTC.

In its sample, this clonotype was seen many times. The chain couples TRBV5-1 to TRBJ2-7, with unresolved D. CDR1 SGHRS and CDR2 YFSETQ come from the germline V gene. This CDR3 is built from 13 residues. Trimming took 0 bases from V and 3 from J, leaving 7 bases between them. The CDR3 reads CASSLASNYEQYF. The CDR3 coding sequence is TGCGCCAGCAGCTTGGCCAGTAACTACGAGCAGTACTTC.

The table lists this clonotype with many counts. The CDR3 region is CASSSWMTYEQYF. DNA for the CDR3: TGTGCCAGCAGCTCTTGGATGACCTACGAGCAGTACTTC. This sequence joins TRBV5-5 and TRBJ2-7; D unresolved. The CDR3 has 13 residues. Germline V gene lookup returns CDR1 SGHKS and CDR2 YYEKEE (reference sequence). With 3 bases removed from V and 2 bases from J, the gap between germline ends came to 9 bases.

Turning to this clonotype: A much larger clone lies a single base off, so this may be a read error. The chain couples TRBV6-1 to TRBJ1-1, with D unresolved. The CDR3 length is 14 residues. Germline lookup yields CDR1 MNHNS and CDR2 SASEGT. V shed 6 bases and J shed 1 base, with 12 bases lying between them. The CDR3: CASRVRGQNTEAFF. The CDR3 nucleotides read TGTGCCAGCAGGGTTCGAGGGCAGAACACTGAAGCTTTCTTT.

A few counts support this clonotype. The V call is TRBV12-3 or TRBV12-4, the J call TRBJ2-4; tentatively, D is TRBD2 (6 bases). The V gene lost 5 bases and the J gene lost 6 bases, with 17 bases spanning the gap. This CDR3 comprises 15 residues. In DNA, the CDR3 is TGTGCCAGCAGTACAGGCGGGGCCCGCACAAACATTCAGTACTTC. Residues: CASSTGGARTNIQYF.

This clonotype was counted only a few times. The chain has TRBV25-1 and TRBJ1-5; the match to TRBD1 covers 7 bases. Germline V gene lookup returns CDR1 MGHDK and CDR2 SYGVNS. CDR3 length equals 16 residues. The junction had 10 bases not matched to a gene; V was cut back by 3 bases and J by 5 bases. The CDR3 protein is CASSDPTLTGDQPQHF. The CDR3 DNA sequence: TGTGCCAGCAGTGACCCTACACTTACAGGGGATCAGCCCCAGCATTTT.

Many counts were recorded for this clonotype. V usage is TRBV7-2 and J usage is TRBJ1-2; D perhaps matches TRBD1 (6 bases). This CDR3 spans 15 amino acids. V was clipped by 5 bases and J by 1 base, with 14 bases between them. Germline CDR1 and CDR2: SGHTA and FQGNSA. This CDR3 reads CASSGGASLNYGYTF. CDR3 DNA: TGTGCCAGCAGCGGGGGCGCCTCCCTTAACTATGGCTACACCTTC.

In this sample, this clonotype turned up many times. The V and J genes are TRBV20-1 and TRBJ2-3; TRBD1 agrees at 9 bases. This CDR3 comprises 14 residues. The V segment lost 1 base and the J segment 6 bases; nucleotides outside the gene matches: 5. CDR1 DFQATT and CDR2 SNEGSKA come from the germline V gene (reference sequence). In DNA form, the CDR3 reads TGCAGTGCTAGAGCCGGGACAGGGACCGATACGCAGTATTTT. Protein product: CSARAGTGTDTQYF.

This clonotype occurred a few times. The rearrangement joins TRBV23-1 to TRBJ1-2, with 8 bases fitting TRBD1. TRBV23-1 is noted as an ORF with a role that remains uncertain. J was trimmed by 6 bases and V by 3 bases; bases with no gene match: 12. This CDR3 spans 16 amino acids. CDR3 region: CASSHPGQGGVHGYTF. CDR3 nucleotide sequence: TGCGCCAGCAGTCACCCCGGACAGGGAGGGGTGCATGGCTACACCTTC.

This clonotype has more than one count but fewer than ten. The chain couples TRBV5-4 to TRBJ2-3; 7 bases are a match to TRBD1. Trimming removed 4 bases from V and 1 base from J; junction bases left unmatched: 3. The CDR3 consists of 14 residues. The germline V gene encodes CDR1 SGHNT and CDR2 YYREEE (reference sequence). CDR3 residues: CASSPGQGTDTQYF. The CDR3 nucleotides read TGTGCCAGCAGCCCTGGACAGGGCACAGATACGCAGTATTTT.

The chain carries TRBV5-6 and TRBJ2-1; the D is unclear. The ends were cut back, 1 base at V and 2 bases at J, with 19 bases in the middle. Per the germline V gene, CDR1 is SGHDT and CDR2 is YYEEEE. The CDR3 length is 18 residues. The CDR3 spells CASSLNTRILRPYNEQFF. The CDR3 nucleotides read TGTGCCAGCAGCTTGAACACCCGTATTCTAAGACCCTACAATGAGCAGTTCTTC.

V usage is TRBV12-3 or TRBV12-4 and J usage is TRBJ2-7; D remains ambiguous. The CDR3 has 14 amino acids. The V and J ends lost 5 bases and 0 bases respectively, with 11 bases between them. CDR3 DNA: TGTGCCAGCAGTCTGCAAGCCTTCTCCTACGAGCAGTACTTC. Translating gives CASSLQAFSYEQYF.

The V gene is TRBV20-1, the J gene TRBJ2-5; the D is unclear. CDR1 and CDR2 from the germline V gene are DFQATT and SNEGSKA (reference sequence). V was trimmed by 0 bases and J by 4 bases, leaving 9 bases between them. The CDR3 runs to 13 residues. The CDR3 region is CSARDLFVETQYF. The CDR3 DNA is TGCAGTGCTAGAGATCTCTTTGTAGAGACCCAGTACTTC.

In its sample, this clonotype was seen many times. This rearrangement joins TRBV14 to TRBJ2-1; the D gene is possibly TRBD2 (6 bases). This CDR3 has 15 residues. V dropped 1 base and J dropped 4 bases, with 11 bases sitting between them. Germline CDR1 reads SGHDN; CDR2 reads FVKESK. Here the CDR3 reads CASSQGLARYNEQFF. The CDR3 coding sequence is TGTGCCAGCAGCCAAGGGCTAGCGAGGTACAATGAGCAGTTCTTC.

This clonotype was counted many times. The DNA for the CDR3 is TGCAGTGCTAGAGTGCAGGGGCCATACAATGAGCAGTTCTTC. Protein: CSARVQGPYNEQFF. This chain joins TRBV20-1 and TRBJ2-1; tentative D call: TRBD1 (6 bases). Trimming left V 1 base short and J 4 bases short, with 11 bases between. Per germline, CDR1 DFQATT and CDR2 SNEGSKA (reference sequence). The length of the CDR3 is 14 residues.

The chain links TRBV5-1 to TRBJ2-5, with 7 nucleotides matching TRBD2. The germline V gene has CDR1 SGHRS and CDR2 YFSETQ. The CDR3 contains 16 residues. Trimming cost V 2 bases and J 2 bases; bases outside gene matches: 9. CDR3 amino acids: CASSLPRAGRQETQYF. CDR3 DNA: TGCGCCAGCAGCTTACCTCGAGCGGGGCGACAAGAGACCCAGTACTTC.

In this sample, this clonotype turned up once. The chain recombines TRBV6-1 with TRBJ1-2; tentatively, D is TRBD1 (6 bases). Per germline, CDR1 MNHNS and CDR2 SASEGT. Trimming removed 7 bases at V and 4 bases at J, with 16 bases between. The CDR3 has 14 amino acids. In DNA, the CDR3 is TGTGCCAGCAACAAGGACAGCGCTGGCTATGGCTACACCTTC. Translating it yields CASNKDSAGYGYTF.

This clonotype was picked up a small number of times. The J gene is TRBJ2-3, the V gene TRBV10-1; TRBD2 aligns across 8 bases. J gave up 3 bases and V 3 bases, and 5 bases lay outside the gene matches. The CDR3 length is 15 residues. Germline loops: CDR1 WNHNN, CDR2 SYGVQD (reference sequence). For the CDR3, the DNA is TGCGCCAGCAGTGACGGCGGGAGGTTTACAGATACGCAGTATTTT. Protein product: CASSDGGRFTDTQYF.

The chain carries TRBV20-1 and TRBJ2-5, with TRBD2 as a possible D gene (6 bases). The CDR3 loop spans 13 amino acids. With 3 bases removed from V and 5 bases from J, the gap between germline ends came to 13 bases. The V gene's germline CDR1 is DFQATT and CDR2 SNEGSKA (reference sequence). CDR3 nucleotide sequence: TGCAGTGCTAGGCCCTCGGGGAGGGAGACCCAGTACTTC. This translates into CSARPSGRETQYF.

CDR3 nucleotide sequence: TGTGCCAGCAGCCTTAGTTGGCGGGATGTCACAGATACGCAGTATTTT. Translation: CASSLSWRDVTDTQYF. The gene calls are TRBV11-2 and TRBJ2-3; D is possibly TRBD2 (6 bases). The CDR3 sequence is 16 residues long. Per germline, CDR1 SGHAT and CDR2 FQNNGV. V lost 5 bases and J 2 bases, leaving 17 bases between the germline ends.

This clonotype has a handful of counts. This chain links TRBV28 with TRBJ2-3; D might be TRBD1 or TRBD2, each matching 5 bases. This CDR3 has 17 amino acids. The germline CDR1 and CDR2 sequences are MDHEN and SYDVKM. The V end was cut by 6 bases, the J end by 0 bases, with 19 bases between. CDR3 DNA sequence: TGTGCCAGCAGGGGGGACCAACGATTAACTAGCACAGATACGCAGTATTTT. It specifies CASRGDQRLTSTDTQYF.

This clonotype was seen a handful of times. The chain uses TRBV5-1 and TRBJ2-3, with 8 bases identical to TRBD1. CDR3 length: 16 amino acids. Germline V lookup: CDR1 SGHRS, CDR2 YFSETQ. After removal of 2 bases from V and 2 bases from J, the junction contained 7 bases not matched to a gene. The CDR3 DNA reads as TGCGCCAGCAGCTTTTCAGGGGGCAGGGACACAGATACGCAGTATTTT. Translation: CASSFSGGRDTDTQYF.

This rearrangement joins TRBV20-1 to TRBJ2-5; D ambiguous. The CDR3 spans 15 residues. Germline lookup yields CDR1 DFQATT and CDR2 SNEGSKA (reference sequence). The V end lost 5 bases, the J end lost 1 base, and 17 bases lay between the germline ends. The CDR3 spells CSAPPASTGQETQYF. CDR3 DNA sequence: TGCAGTGCTCCACCGGCCAGTACCGGCCAAGAGACCCAGTACTTC.

This sequence joins TRBV12-3 or TRBV12-4 and TRBJ1-5; D is possibly TRBD1 (6 bases). This CDR3 has 13 amino acids. The germline V and J ends were trimmed by 6 bases and 7 bases, with 13 bases remaining between them. The CDR3 spells CASRQSQGQPQHF. CDR3 coding DNA: TGTGCCAGCAGACAATCACAGGGCCAGCCCCAGCATTTT.

The V call is TRBV12-3 or TRBV12-4, the J call TRBJ1-5, with 10 nucleotides matching TRBD1. The V gene end was trimmed by 1 base and the J gene end by 2 bases; junction bases not matched to a gene: 5. This CDR3 is 17 amino acids long. CDR3 amino acids: CASSLGDRGGGNQPQHF. The CDR3 coding sequence is TGTGCCAGCAGTTTAGGGGACAGGGGAGGCGGCAATCAGCCCCAGCATTTT.

There are many counts of this clonotype. This chain links TRBV10-3 with TRBJ2-5; the D is unclear. This CDR3 spans 13 amino acids. Trimming stripped 4 bases from V and 5 bases from J, with 11 bases between. Germline loops: CDR1 ENHRY, CDR2 SYGVKD. The CDR3 loop reads CAISVSPLETQYF. CDR3 nucleotides: TGTGCCATCAGTGTATCACCACTGGAGACCCAGTACTTC.

The rearrangement joins TRBV12-3 or TRBV12-4 to TRBJ2-3; D is perhaps TRBD1 (7 bases). The CDR3 contains 16 residues. With 1 base removed from V and 8 bases from J, the gap between germline ends came to 19 bases. CDR3 loop: CASSLERTGPAGTQYF. The CDR3 DNA sequence: TGTGCCAGCAGTTTAGAAAGGACAGGTCCAGCGGGTACGCAGTATTTT.